This T cell receptor (beta chain) was recovered during a study of T cells after somatic rescue of genetic block. Here immunoSEQ multiplex PCR was the method, and the copy in TCRdb shows in-frame clones only, minus some. The sample lists about 88,000 clones; about 87% were seen once. Sequencing was performed on peripheral blood mononuclear cells (PBMCs). This TCR was sampled from a young woman.

CDR3 amino acids: CASSFQQGAGGELFF. The CDR3 DNA sequence: TGTGCCAGCAGCTTTCAGCAGGGGGCGGGCGGGGAGCTGTTTTTT. The chain recombines TRBV5-4 with TRBJ2-2, with 8 bases aligning to TRBD1. The CDR3 consists of 15 residues. V gave up 2 bases and J gave up 7 bases; unmatched junction bases: 7. Germline CDR1 and CDR2: SGHNT and YYREEE (reference sequence).